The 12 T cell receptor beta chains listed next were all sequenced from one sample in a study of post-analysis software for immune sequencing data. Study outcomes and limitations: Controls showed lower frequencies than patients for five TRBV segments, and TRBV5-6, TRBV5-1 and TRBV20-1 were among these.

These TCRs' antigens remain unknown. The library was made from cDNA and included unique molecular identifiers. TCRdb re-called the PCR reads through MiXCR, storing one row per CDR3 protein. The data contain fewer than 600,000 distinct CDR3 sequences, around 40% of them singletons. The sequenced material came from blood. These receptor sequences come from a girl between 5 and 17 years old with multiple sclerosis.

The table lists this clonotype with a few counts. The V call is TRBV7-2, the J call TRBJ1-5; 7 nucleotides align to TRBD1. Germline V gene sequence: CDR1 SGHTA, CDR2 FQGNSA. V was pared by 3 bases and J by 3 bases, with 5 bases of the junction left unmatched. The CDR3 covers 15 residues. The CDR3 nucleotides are TGTGCCAGCAGCTTGTACGGGACAGTCAATCAGCCCCAGCATTTT. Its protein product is CASSLYGTVNQPQHF. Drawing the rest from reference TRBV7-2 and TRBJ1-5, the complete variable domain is GAGVSQSPSNKVTEKGKDVELRCDPISGHTALYWYRQSLGQGLEFLIYFQGNSAPDKSGLPSDRFSAERTGGSVSTLTIQRTQQEDSAVYLCASSLYGTVNQPQHFGDGTRLSIL.

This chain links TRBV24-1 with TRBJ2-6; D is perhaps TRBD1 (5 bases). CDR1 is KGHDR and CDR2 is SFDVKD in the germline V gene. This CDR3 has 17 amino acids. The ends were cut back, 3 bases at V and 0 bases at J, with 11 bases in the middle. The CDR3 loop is CATSDPLTGSGANVLTF. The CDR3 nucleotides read TGTGCCACCAGTGATCCTCTTACAGGCTCTGGGGCCAACGTCCTGACTTTC.

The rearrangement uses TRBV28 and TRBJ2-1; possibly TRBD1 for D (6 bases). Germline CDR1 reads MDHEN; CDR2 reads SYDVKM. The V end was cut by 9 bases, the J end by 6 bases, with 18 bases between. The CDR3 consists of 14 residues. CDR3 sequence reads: CASYSKGDGNEQFF. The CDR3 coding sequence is TGTGCCAGTTACTCGAAGGGGGACGGCAATGAGCAGTTCTTC.

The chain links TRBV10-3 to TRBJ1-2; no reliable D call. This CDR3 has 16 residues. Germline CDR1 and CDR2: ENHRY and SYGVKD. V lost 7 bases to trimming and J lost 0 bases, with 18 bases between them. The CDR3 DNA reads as TGTGCCATCACTCGCGGGATCTTAGGAGCTAACTATGGCTACACCTTC. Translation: CAITRGILGANYGYTF.

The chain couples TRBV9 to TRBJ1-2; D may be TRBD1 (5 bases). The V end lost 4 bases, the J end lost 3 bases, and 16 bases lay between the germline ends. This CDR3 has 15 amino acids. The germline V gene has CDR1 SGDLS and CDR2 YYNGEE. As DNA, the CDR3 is TGTGCCAGCAGCAGAGGGGTGCAGGGTGACTATGGCTACACCTTC. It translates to CASSRGVQGDYGYTF.

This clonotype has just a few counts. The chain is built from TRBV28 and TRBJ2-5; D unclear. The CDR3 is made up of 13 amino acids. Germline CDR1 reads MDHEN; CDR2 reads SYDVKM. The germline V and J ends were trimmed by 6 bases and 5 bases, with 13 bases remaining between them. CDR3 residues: CASRDPGSETQYF. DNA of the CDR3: TGTGCCAGCAGGGACCCTGGGTCGGAGACCCAGTACTTC.

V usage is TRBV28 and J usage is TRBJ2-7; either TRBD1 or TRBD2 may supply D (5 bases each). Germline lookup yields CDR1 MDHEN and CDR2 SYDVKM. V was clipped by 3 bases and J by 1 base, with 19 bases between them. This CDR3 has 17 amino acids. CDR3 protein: CASSFQASGTLSYEQYF. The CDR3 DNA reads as TGTGCCAGCAGTTTCCAAGCTTCCGGGACCCTATCCTACGAGCAGTACTTC.

The chain's CDR3 is CASSHSGTGGLYGTDTQYF. In nucleotides, the CDR3 is TGTGCCAGCAGCCACTCCGGGACAGGGGGCCTCTACGGCACAGATACGCAGTATTTT. This chain connects TRBV14 to TRBJ2-3; 12 bases agree with TRBD1. Looked up from germline, CDR1 is SGHDN and CDR2 is FVKESK. This CDR3 contains 19 residues. The ends lost 3 bases at V and 1 base at J; junction bases unmatched: 11.

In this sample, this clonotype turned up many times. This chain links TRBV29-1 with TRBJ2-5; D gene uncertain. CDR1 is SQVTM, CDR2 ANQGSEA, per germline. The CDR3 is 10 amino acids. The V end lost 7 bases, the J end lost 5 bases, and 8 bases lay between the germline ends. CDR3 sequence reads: CSGSRETQYF. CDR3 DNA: TGCAGCGGGAGTCGGGAGACCCAGTACTTC. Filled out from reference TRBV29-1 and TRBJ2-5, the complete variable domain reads SAVISQKPSRDICQRGTSLTIQCQVDSQVTMMFWYRQQPGQSLTLIATANQGSEATYESGFVIDKFPISRPNLTFSTLTVSNMSPEDSSIYLCSGSRETQYFGPGTRLLVL.

CDR3 sequence (DNA): TGCAGTGCTAGAGCCCCGACCAACCAAGAGACCCAGTACTTC. It codes for CSARAPTNQETQYF. The chain employs TRBV20-1 and TRBJ2-4; D not certain. The J call may be incorrect, as the DNA end agrees better with TRBJ2-5. The CDR3 is 14 residues long. From germline, CDR1 is DFQATT and CDR2 SNEGSKA (reference sequence).

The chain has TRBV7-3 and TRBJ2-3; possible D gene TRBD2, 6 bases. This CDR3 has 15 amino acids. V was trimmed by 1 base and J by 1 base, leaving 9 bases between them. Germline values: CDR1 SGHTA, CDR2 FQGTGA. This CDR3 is CASSLSGAGTDTQYF. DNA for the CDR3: TGTGCCAGCAGCTTAAGCGGGGCAGGCACAGATACGCAGTATTTT.

Written as DNA, the CDR3 is TGTGCCAGAATCGAGACTAGCGGGAACCCTCTCAGAGATACGCAGTATTTT. It yields the protein CARIETSGNPLRDTQYF. V and J are TRBV2 and TRBJ2-3, with 11 bases aligning to TRBD2. The CDR3 has 17 residues. V lost 9 bases, J lost 5 bases, and 16 bases stayed unmatched. Germline-derived CDR1 and CDR2 are SNHLY and FYNNEI.